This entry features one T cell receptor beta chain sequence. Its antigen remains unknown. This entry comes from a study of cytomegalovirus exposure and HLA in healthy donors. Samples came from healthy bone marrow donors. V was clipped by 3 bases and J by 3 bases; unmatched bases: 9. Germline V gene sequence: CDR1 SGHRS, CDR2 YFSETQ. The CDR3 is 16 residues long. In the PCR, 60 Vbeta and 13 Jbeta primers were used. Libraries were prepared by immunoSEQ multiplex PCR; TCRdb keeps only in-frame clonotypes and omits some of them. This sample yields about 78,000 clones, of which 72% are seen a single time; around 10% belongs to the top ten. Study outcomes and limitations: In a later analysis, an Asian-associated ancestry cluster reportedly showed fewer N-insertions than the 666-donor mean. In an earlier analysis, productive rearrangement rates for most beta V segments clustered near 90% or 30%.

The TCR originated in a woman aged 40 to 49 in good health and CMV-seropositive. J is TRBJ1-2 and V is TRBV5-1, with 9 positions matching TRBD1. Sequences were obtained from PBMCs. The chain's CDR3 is CASSSTQGQGDYGYTF. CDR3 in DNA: TGCGCCAGCAGCTCAACCCAGGGACAGGGCGACTATGGCTACACCTTC.